Listed below are T cell receptor beta chains from one sample, sequenced in a study of control samples from healthy donors and cancer patients. Method: immunoSEQ multiplex PCR; TCRdb's copy keeps in-frame clones and lacks some. The sample carries some 140,000 clones, over 85% recorded once. Sequenced input: blood. These receptors were taken from a man aged 35 to 55 in good health. The CDR3 runs from the conserved cysteine through the conserved F or W. Each record gives: J gene, clone size, D gene, V gene, CDR3 length, CDR3 DNA, CDR3 protein. The D gene is left open where the match is weak. Expanded clones get a size class; other rows say once, few or many, or leave the size out.

TRBJ1-4	once	TRBD1	TRBV6-6	16	TGTGCCAGCAGCCCCGACCGGGACAGGGCTAATGAAAAACTGTTTTTT	CASSPDRDRANEKLFF
TRBJ1-1	-	-	TRBV6-6	13	TGTGCCAGCAGTAACTACGGGAACACTGAAGCTTTCTTT	CASSNYGNTEAFF
TRBJ1-6	once	-	TRBV4-3	12	TGCGCCAGCAGCCAAGATGGGATCCGTATCCACTTT	CASSQDGIRIHF
TRBJ1-1	once	TRBD1	TRBV5-1	15	TGCGCCAGCAGCTTGGGCGGGCAGGGGGGCACTGAAGCTTTCTTT	CASSLGGQGGTEAFF
TRBJ2-1	-	-	TRBV9	16	TGTGCCAGCAGCTCAGCGGAGGGGCTACCCTACAATGAGCAGTTCTTC	CASSSAEGLPYNEQFF
TRBJ2-2	-	-	TRBV7-9	19	TGTGCCAGCAGTAGACGTCAGGGCGGGGAGACCTCGAACACCGGGGAGCTGTTTTTT	CASSRRQGGETSNTGELFF
TRBJ2-2	-	-	TRBV19	17	TGTGCAACAAAAGCGGAACGATTCCTTCGGAGCACCGGGGAGCTGTTTTTT	CATKAERFLRSTGELFF
TRBJ1-6	-	TRBD1	TRBV27	16	TGTGCCAGCAGTTGGTCGACAGGGGGCTTTAATTCACCCCTCCACTTT	CASSWSTGGFNSPLHF
TRBJ1-5	once	-	TRBV6-6	15	TGTGCCAGCAGCTGGGAGGCAGGGGAGCATCAGCCCCAGCATTTT	CASSWEAGEHQPQHF
TRBJ1-4	-	-	TRBV27	15	TGTGCCAGCAGCCCACTCCGCATATATAATGAAAAACTGTTTTTT	CASSPLRIYNEKLFF
TRBJ2-3	-	-	TRBV2	13	TGTGCCAGCAGTGTTGGTAGGGTTGATACGCAGTATTTT	CASSVGRVDTQYF
TRBJ1-1	once	-	TRBV5-1	13	TGCGCCAGCAGCTTGGTAGTGAACACTGAAGCTTTCTTT	CASSLVVNTEAFF
TRBJ2-1	-	TRBD2	TRBV6-5	15	TGTGCCAGCAGTTCACTAGCGGGGGCCGGGCGGGGGCAGTTCTTC	CASSSLAGAGRGQFF
TRBJ1-1	once	TRBD1	TRBV6-5	13	TGTGCCAGCAGTCCCGGGACAGGGGTTGAAGCTTTCTTT	CASSPGTGVEAFF
TRBJ1-1	-	-	TRBV4-1	15	TGCGCCAGCAGCCAAGGTGGGCGGGGGGCTGGTTTGGCTTTCTTT	CASSQGGRGAGLAFF
TRBJ1-4	-	-	TRBV4-1	16	TGCGCCAGCAGCCAAGGGAGTCCAGGGCCGGGGGAAAAACTGTTTTTT	CASSQGSPGPGEKLFF
TRBJ2-3	-	TRBD2	TRBV2	16	TGTGCCAGCAGTGGGACTAGCGGGGGGCACACAGATACGCAGTATTTT	CASSGTSGGHTDTQYF
TRBJ1-1	-	-	TRBV4-1	16	TGCGCCAGCAGCCCTGAGGGGTCCGAACTGAACACTGAAGCTTTCTTT	CASSPEGSELNTEAFF
TRBJ2-1	-	TRBD2	TRBV10-2	15	TGCGCCAGCGCTAAGGAGCTAGCGGGGAAGAATGAGCAGTTCTTC	CASAKELAGKNEQFF
TRBJ2-3	-	TRBD1	TRBV6-5	14	TGTGCCAGCAATATACAGGGGGCTACAGATACGCAGTATTTT	CASNIQGATDTQYF
TRBJ1-1	-	-	TRBV4-1	16	TGCGCCAGCAGGGATGCGCTTGGGGGAGGAAACACTGAAGCTTTCTTT	CASRDALGGGNTEAFF
TRBJ2-1	-	TRBD1	TRBV24-1	15	TGTGCCACCAGTGATAGGGCAGGGGGCTACAATGAGCAGTTCTTC	CATSDRAGGYNEQFF
TRBJ1-5	-	-	TRBV7-2	15	TGTGCCAGCAGCTGGACCCCGGGGGGCAATCAGCCCCAGCATTTT	CASSWTPGGNQPQHF
TRBJ2-7	-	-	TRBV21-1	15	TGTGCCAGCAGCACCCCCGGGACCCCAACCAGGGAGCAGTACTTC	CASSTPGTPTREQYF
TRBJ2-3	-	-	TRBV3-1/TRBV3-2	15	TGTGCCAGCAGCCAAGTTTACAGGCCCACAGATACGCAGTATTTT	CASSQVYRPTDTQYF
TRBJ1-1	-	TRBD1	TRBV30	16	TGTGCCTGGAGTAAGGGGACAGGGGCCCTGAACACTGAAGCTTTCTTT	CAWSKGTGALNTEAFF
TRBJ1-4	-	-	TRBV28	14	TGTGCCATCCAAGGAGGAGGCGGCAATGAAAAACTGTTTTTT	CAIQGGGGNEKLFF
TRBJ2-4	-	-	TRBV21-1	11	TGTGCCAGCAGCAAAAATGGTACTCAGTACTTC	CASSKNGTQYF
TRBJ1-1	-	-	TRBV6-1	14	TGTGCCAGCAGTGAAGTGAGGTACAGGCCTGAAGCTTTCTTT	CASSEVRYRPEAFF
TRBJ2-5	-	TRBD2	TRBV29-1	14	TGCAGCGTTGGGTTACCGGGAGGCCAAGAGACCCAGTACTTC	CSVGLPGGQETQYF
TRBJ1-1	-	TRBD1	TRBV5-1	16	TGCGCCAGCAGCTTATTTCCGGGACAGGGGGGTTCTGAAGCTTTCTTT	CASSLFPGQGGSEAFF
TRBJ2-6	-	-	TRBV28	15	TGTGCCAGTCGTGCTCTTTACTCTGGGGCCAACGTCCTGACTTTC	CASRALYSGANVLTF
TRBJ1-5	-	-	TRBV21-1	15	TGTGCCAGCAGCCCCCCAATTCGACAGCCCCGTCCCCAGCATTTT	CASSPPIRQPRPQHF
TRBJ1-2	-	-	TRBV7-2	16	TGTGCCAGCAGCCAAGCTGTTGGGGGAGGGAACTATGGCTACACCTTC	CASSQAVGGGNYGYTF
TRBJ1-3	once	-	TRBV18	15	TGTGCCAGCTCACCACCGAGCAGGAGGGGAAACACCATATATTTT	CASSPPSRRGNTIYF
TRBJ2-1	-	TRBD2	TRBV9	15	TGTGCCAGCAGCTTACTAGCGGGGGCCGACAATGAGCAGTTCTTC	CASSLLAGADNEQFF
TRBJ2-2	-	TRBD2	TRBV11-2	16	TGTGCCAGCAGCTTCTCGGCTAGCGGGGTAACCGGGGAGCTGTTTTTT	CASSFSASGVTGELFF
TRBJ2-1	-	-	TRBV27	15	TGTGCCAGCAGTTATGCGGGCCGGAGCTTCGGGGAGCAGTTCTTC	CASSYAGRSFGEQFF
TRBJ1-1	-	-	TRBV29-1	12	TGCAGCGCAATGGTCCGTAACGCTGAAGCTTTCTTT	CSAMVRNAEAFF
TRBJ1-1	-	-	TRBV12-3/TRBV12-4	13	TGTGCCAGCACCCCGGCGGCGGGGACTGAAGCTTTCTTT	CASTPAAGTEAFF
TRBJ1-2	-	-	TRBV7-8	13	TGTGCCAGCAGCCCCCCGTGGGGAGCTGGCTACACCTTC	CASSPPWGAGYTF
TRBJ2-5	once	TRBD2	TRBV6-5	16	TGTGCCAGCAGTTACGAACTAGCGGGGGGGGAAGAGACCCAGTACTTC	CASSYELAGGEETQYF
TRBJ1-6	-	-	TRBV11-2	13	TGTGCCAGCAGCTTCGGGGTCGGTTCACCCCTCCACTTT	CASSFGVGSPLHF
TRBJ1-5	few	-	TRBV19	13	TGTGCCAGTAGTATAGAGGGTTCCCAGCCCCAGCATTTT	CASSIEGSQPQHF
TRBJ1-2	-	-	TRBV28	11	TGTGCCAGCAGTCACGTCTATGGCTACACCTTC	CASSHVYGYTF
TRBJ1-4	-	-	TRBV7-9	18	TGTGCCAGCAGCTTAGCCCCAAACGCCGGGTCCTTGAGTGAAAAACTGTTTTTT	CASSLAPNAGSLSEKLFF
TRBJ2-2	-	-	TRBV21-1	14	TGTGCCAGCAGCAAGGCATGGGGTACCGGGGAGCTGTTTTTT	CASSKAWGTGELFF
TRBJ2-7	-	-	TRBV7-9	14	TGTGCCAGCAGCTTAGGTTCGGAGACATACGAGCAGTACTTC	CASSLGSETYEQYF
TRBJ2-7	-	-	TRBV19	14	TGTGCCAGTAGTATTACTGGACAGTCCGACGAGCAGTACTTC	CASSITGQSDEQYF
TRBJ1-6	-	-	TRBV6-1	16	TGTGCCAGCAGTGAACGGGCATACCTCTATAATTCACCCCTCCACTTT	CASSERAYLYNSPLHF
TRBJ1-6	-	TRBD1	TRBV5-4	14	TGTGCCAGCAGACAACAGGGGGATAATTCACCCCTCCACTTT	CASRQQGDNSPLHF
TRBJ1-2	once	-	TRBV2	16	TGTGCCAGCAGTGAATTTGGGGTTTCCTCTAACTATGGCTACACCTTC	CASSEFGVSSNYGYTF
TRBJ2-2	-	-	TRBV5-4	13	TGTGCCAGCAGCTCCCCGGGGACCGGGGAGCTGTTTTTT	CASSSPGTGELFF
TRBJ1-1	-	TRBD1	TRBV5-1	15	TGCGCCAGCAGCTTGGAAGGACAGGGGGCGCAAAGAGCTTTCTTT	CASSLEGQGAQRAFF
TRBJ2-7	-	-	TRBV5-1	14	TGCGCCAGCAGCTTGGGACTTCTCTCCTACGAGCAGTACTTC	CASSLGLLSYEQYF
TRBJ2-7	-	-	TRBV11-2	15	TGTGCCAGCAGCTCCCATTTTAGGGGCACCTACGAGCAGTACTTC	CASSSHFRGTYEQYF